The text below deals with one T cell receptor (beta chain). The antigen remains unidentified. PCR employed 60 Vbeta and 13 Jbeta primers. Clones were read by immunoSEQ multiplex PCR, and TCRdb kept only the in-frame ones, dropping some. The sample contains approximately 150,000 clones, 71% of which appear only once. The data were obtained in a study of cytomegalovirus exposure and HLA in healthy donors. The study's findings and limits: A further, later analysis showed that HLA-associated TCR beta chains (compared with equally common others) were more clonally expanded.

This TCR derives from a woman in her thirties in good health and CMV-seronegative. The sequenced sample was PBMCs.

DNA for the CDR3: TGTGCCAGCAGTTCGAGGATCCTCAATCAGCCCCAGCATTTT. Translation: CASSSRILNQPQHF. This chain connects TRBV27 to TRBJ1-5; D remains unclear. Trimming took off 4 bases at V and 3 bases at J, with 10 bases between the two ends. CDR3 length: 14 residues. Germline assignment: CDR1 MNHEY and CDR2 SMNVEV (reference sequence).